This TCR beta chain was identified in a study of T cells expressing NK-cell markers. Study as a whole: Underlying the TCR beta repertoires were sorted CD3+CD56+NKG2C+, CD3+CD56+NKG2C- and CD3+CD56-NKG2C+ T cells. Study conclusions and caveats: Researchers report these clonotypes also headed the CD3+CD56-NKG2C+ fraction in a handful of donors.

Each CDR3 protein gets one entry in TCRdb, which reprocessed the 5' RACE reads and gives no DNA. Its table records 500,000 or so distinct CDR3 sequences. This CDR3 is built from 13 residues. CDR1 DFQATT and CDR2 SNEGSKA come from the germline V gene (reference sequence). Turning to this clonotype: As yet, its antigen is unknown.

The sequence came from a man younger than 35 in good health. The chain couples TRBV20-1 to TRBJ1-1; with no DNA, the TCRdb D assignment of TRBD1 cannot be verified. Sequencing was carried out using blood T cells: a sorted CD56 or NKG2C T cell subset, CD4+ or CD8+ T cells, or bulk PBMC T cells (not recorded which). This CDR3 is CSAWDGSIFEAFF.